The present T cell receptor beta chain was sequenced within a study of blood T cell repertoires in COVID-19. About the study: The study drew acute and convalescent COVID-19 samples from the United States, Italy and Spain. Sources were T cells, B-cell-depleted T cells, or PBMCs; the material itself was cDNA or gDNA.

Produced via immunoSEQ multiplex PCR; TCRdb's table is partial and in-frame only. The sample carries approximately 170,000 clones, approximately 82% recorded once. This CDR3 has 16 amino acids. Trimming pared 6 bases from V and 4 bases from J, leaving 18 bases between. CDR1 is MNHEY and CDR2 is SVGEGT in the germline V gene. The sample consisted of peripheral blood. The rearrangement uses TRBV6-2 or TRBV6-3 and TRBJ2-2, with a tentative D call TRBD1 (5 bases). The receptor was isolated from a woman older than 75 with active or convalescent COVID-19. CDR3 coding DNA: TGTGCCAGCAGCCCTGTTCTAGGGGCGCTCACCGGGGAGCTGTTTTTT. This translates into CASSPVLGALTGELFF.